What follows are 3 T cell receptor beta chains derived from one specimen sequenced in a study of shared clonotypes between healthy human individuals. Sequencing was performed with immunoSEQ multiplex PCR; in TCRdb, only in-frame clones are kept and a portion is missing. Of approximately 700,000 clones listed, 73% are singletons. The sample comprised memory CD4+ T cells sorted from blood. Subset in this sample: CD45RA-negative fraction. The receptors come from a woman in her thirties in good health.

The chain recombines TRBV7-9 with TRBJ2-5; D possibly uses TRBD1 or TRBD2 (5 bases each). The ends were cut back, 5 bases at V and 2 bases at J, with 12 bases in the middle. Germline V lookup: CDR1 SEHNR, CDR2 FQNEAQ (reference sequence). CDR3 length: 14 amino acids. CDR3 in DNA: TGTGCCAGCAGCCCTCCGGGACCTCAAGAGACCCAGTACTTC. As protein: CASSPPGPQETQYF.

The chain recombines TRBV28 with TRBJ2-7; D is perhaps TRBD2 (5 bases). CDR1 MDHEN and CDR2 SYDVKM come from the germline V gene. CDR3 size: 14 residues. V was pared by 8 bases and J by 6 bases, with 20 bases between. The CDR3 region has the DNA TGTGCCAGCTTCGAGGACGTAGGACGGGGCGAGCAGTACTTC. The encoded protein is CASFEDVGRGEQYF. The whole variable domain, filled in from reference TRBV28 and TRBJ2-7, reads DVKVTQSSRYLVKRTGEKVFLECVQDMDHENMFWYRQDPGLGLRLIYFSYDVKMKEKGDIPEGYSVSREKKERFSLILESASTNQTSMYLCASFEDVGRGEQYFGPGTRLTVT.

The chain recombines TRBV15 with TRBJ2-1; TRBD2 agrees at 7 bases. The CDR3 length is 15 residues. After removal of 2 bases from V and 1 base from J, the junction contained 2 bases not matched to a gene. Germline-derived CDR1 and CDR2 are LNHNV and YYDKDF (reference sequence). The CDR3 DNA follows: TGTGCCACCAGCAGACGGACTAGTTCCTACAATGAGCAGTTCTTC. It codes for CATSRRTSSYNEQFF.